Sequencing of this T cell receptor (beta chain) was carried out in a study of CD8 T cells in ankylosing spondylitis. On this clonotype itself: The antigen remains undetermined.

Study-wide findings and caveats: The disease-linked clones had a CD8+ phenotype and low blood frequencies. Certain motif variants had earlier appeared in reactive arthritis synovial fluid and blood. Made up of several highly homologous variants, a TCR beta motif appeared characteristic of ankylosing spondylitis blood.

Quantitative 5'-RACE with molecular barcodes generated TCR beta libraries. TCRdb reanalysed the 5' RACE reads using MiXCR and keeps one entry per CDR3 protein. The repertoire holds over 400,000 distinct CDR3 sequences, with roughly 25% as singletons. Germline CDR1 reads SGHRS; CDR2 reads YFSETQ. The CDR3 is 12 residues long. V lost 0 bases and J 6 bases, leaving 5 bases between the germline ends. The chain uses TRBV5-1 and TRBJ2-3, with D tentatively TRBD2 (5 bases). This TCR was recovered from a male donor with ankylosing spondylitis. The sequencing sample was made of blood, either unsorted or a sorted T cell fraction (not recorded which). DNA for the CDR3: TGCGCCAGCAGCTTGGGGGAGGATACGCAGTATTTT. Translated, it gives CASSLGEDTQYF.